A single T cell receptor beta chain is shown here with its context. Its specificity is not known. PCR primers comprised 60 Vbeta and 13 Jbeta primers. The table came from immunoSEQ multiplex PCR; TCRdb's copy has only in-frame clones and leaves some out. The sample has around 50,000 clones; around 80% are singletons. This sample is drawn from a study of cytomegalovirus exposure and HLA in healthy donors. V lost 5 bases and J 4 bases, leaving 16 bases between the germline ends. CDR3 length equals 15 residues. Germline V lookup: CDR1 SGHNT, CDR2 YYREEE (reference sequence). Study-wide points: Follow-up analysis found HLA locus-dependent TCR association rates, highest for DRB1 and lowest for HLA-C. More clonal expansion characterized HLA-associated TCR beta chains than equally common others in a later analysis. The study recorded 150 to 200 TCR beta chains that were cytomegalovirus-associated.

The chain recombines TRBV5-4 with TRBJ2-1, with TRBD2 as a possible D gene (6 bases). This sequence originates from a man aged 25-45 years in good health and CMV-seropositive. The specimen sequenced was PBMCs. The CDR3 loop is CASSLVGGTYNEQFF. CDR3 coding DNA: TGTGCCAGCAGTCTGGTGGGGGGTACTTACAATGAGCAGTTCTTC.